Listed below are T cell receptor beta chains from one sample, sequenced in a study of radiotherapy plus CTLA-4 blockade in lung cancer. The assay was immunoSEQ multiplex PCR, and TCRdb's table has in-frame clones only and misses some. The sample holds some 78,000 clones; roughly 86% are singletons and the top ten take approximately 1.9%. This specimen consisted of peripheral blood, obtained from a patient treated with radiotherapy plus ipilimumab. The receptors were gathered from a human donor with non-small cell lung cancer who had a partial response to radiotherapy plus ipilimumab. Each CDR3 is given with its conserved first and last residue. D genes are given only for firm matches. Size tells how often a clone was seen (once, few, many) or the class of an expanded clone, and some rows leave it out.

d_gene: TRBD2
j_gene: TRBJ2-1
abundance: NA
v_gene: TRBV6-4
CDR3nt: TGTGCCAGCAGAGGTCGGGTACTAGCGGGCTCCTACAATGAGCAGTTCTTC
CDR3aa: CASRGRVLAGSYNEQFF

d_gene: NA
j_gene: TRBJ2-3
abundance: NA
v_gene: TRBV9
CDR3nt: TGTGCCAGCAGTAAGCTAACAGATACGCAGTATTTT
CDR3aa: CASSKLTDTQYF

d_gene: NA
j_gene: TRBJ2-1
abundance: NA
v_gene: TRBV11-2
CDR3nt: TGTGCCAGCAGCGTGTTGTTGAGCGGGACATCCTACAATGAGCAGTTCTTC
CDR3aa: CASSVLLSGTSYNEQFF

d_gene: NA
j_gene: TRBJ2-7
abundance: NA
v_gene: TRBV21-1
CDR3nt: TGTGCCAGCATTAGGGACAGTGCCTACGAGCAGTACTTC
CDR3aa: CASIRDSAYEQYF

d_gene: NA
j_gene: TRBJ2-5
abundance: NA
v_gene: TRBV30
CDR3nt: TGTGCCTGGAGTTCCCACTGGGCCGAGGAGACCCAGTACTTC
CDR3aa: CAWSSHWAEETQYF

d_gene: TRBD1
j_gene: TRBJ2-5
abundance: NA
v_gene: TRBV7-2
CDR3nt: TGTGCCAGCAGCTTAGGTCAGGGGGCTTATGAGACCCAGTACTTC
CDR3aa: CASSLGQGAYETQYF

d_gene: NA
j_gene: TRBJ1-1
abundance: NA
v_gene: TRBV11-3
CDR3nt: TGTGCCAGCAGCTCGCGAACGAACACTGAAGCTTTCTTT
CDR3aa: CASSSRTNTEAFF

d_gene: TRBD2
j_gene: TRBJ2-7
abundance: NA
v_gene: TRBV10-3
CDR3nt: TGTGCCGCCAGGACTAGCGGGGCGAACTACGAGCAGTACTTC
CDR3aa: CAARTSGANYEQYF

d_gene: TRBD1
j_gene: TRBJ1-2
abundance: NA
v_gene: TRBV5-4
CDR3nt: TGTGCCAGCAGCTTGGGGAAGGGGACAGGGGTTTTTACGGGAAGTGGCTACACCTTC
CDR3aa: CASSLGKGTGVFTGSGYTF

d_gene: TRBD1
j_gene: TRBJ1-1
abundance: once
v_gene: TRBV28
CDR3nt: TGTGCCAGCAGTTTACTGGGACAGGGGGGCCCTGAAGCTTTCTTT
CDR3aa: CASSLLGQGGPEAFF

d_gene: NA
j_gene: TRBJ2-4
abundance: NA
v_gene: TRBV11-2
CDR3nt: TGTGCCAGCAGAACCCTAGTGACTAAGGGCGGGGCGGCCAAAAACATTCAGTACTTC
CDR3aa: CASRTLVTKGGAAKNIQYF

d_gene: NA
j_gene: TRBJ2-7
abundance: NA
v_gene: TRBV2
CDR3nt: TGTGCCAGCAGTGAATCTGACTTAACCTACGAGCAGTACTTC
CDR3aa: CASSESDLTYEQYF

d_gene: NA
j_gene: TRBJ2-1
abundance: once
v_gene: TRBV5-6
CDR3nt: TGTGCCAGCAGCTTCACTAAAGGATACAATGAGCAGTTCTTC
CDR3aa: CASSFTKGYNEQFF

d_gene: NA
j_gene: TRBJ1-5
abundance: NA
v_gene: TRBV18
CDR3nt: TGTGCCAGCTCATCGACGGACAGCCTTTATAGCAATCAGCCCCAGCATTTT
CDR3aa: CASSSTDSLYSNQPQHF

d_gene: NA
j_gene: TRBJ2-2
abundance: NA
v_gene: TRBV5-1
CDR3nt: TGCGCCAGCAGCCCCAGGGTAGAGAACACCGGGGAGCTGTTTTTT
CDR3aa: CASSPRVENTGELFF

d_gene: NA
j_gene: TRBJ2-3
abundance: once
v_gene: TRBV5-8
CDR3nt: TGTGCCAGCAGCTTCGCGCTGCTCACAGATACGCAGTATTTT
CDR3aa: CASSFALLTDTQYF

d_gene: TRBD1
j_gene: TRBJ1-1
abundance: NA
v_gene: TRBV29-1
CDR3nt: TGCAGCGTTGAAAGAGGACAGGTGAACACTGAAGCTTTCTTT
CDR3aa: CSVERGQVNTEAFF

d_gene: TRBD1
j_gene: TRBJ2-7
abundance: NA
v_gene: TRBV30
CDR3nt: TGTGCCTGGAACCCCAGGACAGGGAAGGACGAGCAGTACTTC
CDR3aa: CAWNPRTGKDEQYF

d_gene: TRBD2
j_gene: TRBJ2-1
abundance: NA
v_gene: TRBV30
CDR3nt: TGTGCCTGGAGACTAATCTCGGGAGGGCCCGATGAGCAGTTCTTC
CDR3aa: CAWRLISGGPDEQFF

d_gene: NA
j_gene: TRBJ2-5
abundance: NA
v_gene: TRBV5-5
CDR3nt: TGTGCCAGCAGCCTCACCACCGCGGCAGGGGCATCTTGGGAGACCCAGTACTTC
CDR3aa: CASSLTTAAGASWETQYF

d_gene: TRBD1
j_gene: TRBJ2-1
abundance: NA
v_gene: TRBV28
CDR3nt: TGTGCCAGCAGGCATCTCCGCGAGACAGGGAAGAATGAGCAGTTCTTC
CDR3aa: CASRHLRETGKNEQFF

d_gene: NA
j_gene: TRBJ2-5
abundance: NA
v_gene: TRBV29-1
CDR3nt: TGCAGCGCCGGGTTCCGGGGGGAGACCCAGTACTTC
CDR3aa: CSAGFRGETQYF

d_gene: TRBD2
j_gene: TRBJ2-3
abundance: NA
v_gene: TRBV5-4
CDR3nt: TGTGCCAGCAGCCGCCTCACTAGCGGGAGTAGAGATACGCAGTATTTT
CDR3aa: CASSRLTSGSRDTQYF

d_gene: TRBD1
j_gene: TRBJ1-5
abundance: NA
v_gene: TRBV7-9
CDR3nt: TGTGCCAGCAGCTTTTATGGACAGGGGGCGCAGCAGCCCCAGCATTTT
CDR3aa: CASSFYGQGAQQPQHF

d_gene: TRBD2
j_gene: TRBJ2-3
abundance: NA
v_gene: TRBV6-4
CDR3nt: TGTGCCAGCAAGGGGAGGGCTAGCGAAACAGATACGCAGTATTTT
CDR3aa: CASKGRASETDTQYF

d_gene: NA
j_gene: TRBJ1-6
abundance: NA
v_gene: TRBV30
CDR3nt: TGTGCCTGGAGTGTACAGGAGCTATATAATTCACCCCTCCACTTT
CDR3aa: CAWSVQELYNSPLHF

d_gene: NA
j_gene: TRBJ1-2
abundance: NA
v_gene: TRBV5-6
CDR3nt: TGTGCCAGCAGCTCCCAGGACATATCGGGTTTCTATGGCTACACCTTC
CDR3aa: CASSSQDISGFYGYTF

d_gene: NA
j_gene: TRBJ2-5
abundance: NA
v_gene: TRBV5-1
CDR3nt: TGCGCCAGCAGCTTTCAGCGGACTTTGGGCGAGACCCAGTACTTC
CDR3aa: CASSFQRTLGETQYF

d_gene: NA
j_gene: TRBJ1-2
abundance: once
v_gene: TRBV29-1
CDR3nt: TGCAGCGTTGAATGGCAGGGCAACTATGGCTACACCTTC
CDR3aa: CSVEWQGNYGYTF

d_gene: TRBD1
j_gene: TRBJ1-2
abundance: once
v_gene: TRBV27
CDR3nt: TGTGCCAGCAAGTTGGGACAGGGACACTATGGCTACACCTTC
CDR3aa: CASKLGQGHYGYTF

d_gene: TRBD2
j_gene: TRBJ2-7
abundance: NA
v_gene: TRBV28
CDR3nt: TGTGCCAGCAGTCAATCTAGCGGGAGGGCCCCTCTCTACGAGCAGTACTTC
CDR3aa: CASSQSSGRAPLYEQYF

d_gene: TRBD2
j_gene: TRBJ2-1
abundance: NA
v_gene: TRBV30
CDR3nt: TGTGCCTGGGGCCAGGGGCGGGAGGGCCTCAGTGAGCAGTTCTTC
CDR3aa: CAWGQGREGLSEQFF

d_gene: NA
j_gene: TRBJ2-3
abundance: NA
v_gene: TRBV9
CDR3nt: TGTGCCAGCAGTTCCCCCGGGTCGGTGGATACGCAGTATTTT
CDR3aa: CASSSPGSVDTQYF

d_gene: TRBD1
j_gene: TRBJ2-3
abundance: NA
v_gene: TRBV7-2
CDR3nt: TGTGCCAGCAGCTCCCGGGGACAGGGGGCCGATACGCAGTATTTT
CDR3aa: CASSSRGQGADTQYF

d_gene: TRBD2
j_gene: TRBJ2-1
abundance: NA
v_gene: TRBV4-3
CDR3nt: TGCGCCAGCAGCCAAGAGGGAGCGGGAGGTGGGTACAATGAGCAGTTCTTC
CDR3aa: CASSQEGAGGGYNEQFF